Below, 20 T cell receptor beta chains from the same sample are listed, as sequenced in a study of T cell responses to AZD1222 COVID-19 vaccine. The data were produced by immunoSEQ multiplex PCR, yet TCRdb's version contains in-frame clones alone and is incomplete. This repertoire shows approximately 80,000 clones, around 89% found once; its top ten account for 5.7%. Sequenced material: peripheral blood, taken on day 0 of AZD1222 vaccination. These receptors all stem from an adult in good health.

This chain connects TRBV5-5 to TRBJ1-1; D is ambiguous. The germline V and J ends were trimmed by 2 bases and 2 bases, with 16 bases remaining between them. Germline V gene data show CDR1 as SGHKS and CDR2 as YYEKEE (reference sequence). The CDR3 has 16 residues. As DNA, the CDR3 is TGTGCCAGCAGCTTTATAGGCGCCGGCGGAAACACTGAAGCTTTCTTT. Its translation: CASSFIGAGGNTEAFF.

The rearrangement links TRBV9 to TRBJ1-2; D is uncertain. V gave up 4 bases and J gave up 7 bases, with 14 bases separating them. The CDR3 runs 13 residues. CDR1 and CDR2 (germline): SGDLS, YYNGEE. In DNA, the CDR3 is TGTGCCAGCAGCCCCCTCGGGGTGGGTGGCTACACCTTC. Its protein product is CASSPLGVGGYTF.

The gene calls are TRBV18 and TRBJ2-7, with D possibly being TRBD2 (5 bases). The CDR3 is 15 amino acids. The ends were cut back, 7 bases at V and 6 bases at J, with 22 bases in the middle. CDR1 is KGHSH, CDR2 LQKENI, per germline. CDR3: CASYRGGAGVGEQYF. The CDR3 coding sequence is TGTGCCAGCTACCGAGGAGGCGCCGGGGTGGGCGAGCAGTACTTC.

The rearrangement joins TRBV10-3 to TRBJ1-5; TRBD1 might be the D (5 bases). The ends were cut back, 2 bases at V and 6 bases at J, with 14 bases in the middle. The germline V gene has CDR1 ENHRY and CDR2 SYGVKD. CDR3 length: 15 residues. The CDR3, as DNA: TGTGCCATCAGTGAGGGTACAGGTACAGCTCAGCCCCAGCATTTT. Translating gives CAISEGTGTAQPQHF.

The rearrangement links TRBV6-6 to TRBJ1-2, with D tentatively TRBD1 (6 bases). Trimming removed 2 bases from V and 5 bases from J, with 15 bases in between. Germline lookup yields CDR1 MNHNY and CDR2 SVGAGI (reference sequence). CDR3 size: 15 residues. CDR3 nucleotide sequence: TGTGCCAGCAGTTACCCAAACAGGGACGCGTATGGCTACACCTTC. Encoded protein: CASSYPNRDAYGYTF.

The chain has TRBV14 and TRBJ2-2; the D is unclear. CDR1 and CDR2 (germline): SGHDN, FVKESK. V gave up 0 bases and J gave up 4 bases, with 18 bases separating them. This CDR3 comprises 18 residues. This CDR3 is CASSQDSPTRVGTGELFF. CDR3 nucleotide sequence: TGTGCCAGCAGCCAAGATAGTCCAACCCGGGTGGGCACCGGGGAGCTGTTTTTT.

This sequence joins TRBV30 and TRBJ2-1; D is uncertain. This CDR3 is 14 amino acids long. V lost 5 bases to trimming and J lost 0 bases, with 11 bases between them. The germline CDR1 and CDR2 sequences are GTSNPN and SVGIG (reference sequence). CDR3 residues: CAWADGSSYNEQFF. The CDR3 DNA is TGTGCCTGGGCGGACGGTAGCTCCTACAATGAGCAGTTCTTC. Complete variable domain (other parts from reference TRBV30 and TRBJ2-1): SQTIHQWPATLVQPVGSPLSLECTVEGTSNPNLYWYRQAAGRGLQLLFYSVGIGQISSEVPQNLSASRPQDRQFILSSKKLLLSDSGFYLCAWADGSSYNEQFFGPGTRLTVL.

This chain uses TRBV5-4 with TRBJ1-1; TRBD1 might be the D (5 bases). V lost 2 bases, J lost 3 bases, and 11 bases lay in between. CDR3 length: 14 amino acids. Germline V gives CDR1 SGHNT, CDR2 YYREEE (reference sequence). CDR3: CASSFRGSHTEAFF. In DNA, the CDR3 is TGTGCCAGCAGCTTTAGGGGTTCTCACACTGAAGCTTTCTTT.

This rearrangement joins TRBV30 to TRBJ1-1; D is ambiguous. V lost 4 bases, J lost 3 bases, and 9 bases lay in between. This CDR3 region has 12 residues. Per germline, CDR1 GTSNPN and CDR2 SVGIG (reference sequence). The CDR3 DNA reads TGTGCCTGGACCTCTTTGGACACTGAAGCTTTCTTT. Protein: CAWTSLDTEAFF.

The CDR3 spells CASSFRGDLTEAFF. The CDR3 nucleotides read TGCGCCAGCAGCTTCCGGGGCGACCTTACTGAAGCTTTCTTT. This rearrangement joins TRBV5-1 to TRBJ1-1; TRBD1 is a possible D gene (5 bases). The CDR3 sequence is 14 residues long. Deletions cut 2 bases from V and 5 bases from J, with 13 bases between. Germline assignment: CDR1 SGHRS and CDR2 YFSETQ.

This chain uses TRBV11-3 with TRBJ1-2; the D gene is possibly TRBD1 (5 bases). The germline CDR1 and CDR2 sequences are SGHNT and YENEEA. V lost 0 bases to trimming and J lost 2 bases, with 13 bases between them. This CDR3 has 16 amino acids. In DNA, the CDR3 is TGTGCCAGCAGCTTAGATTCCGTGGGGCGGAACTATGGCTACACCTTC. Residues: CASSLDSVGRNYGYTF.

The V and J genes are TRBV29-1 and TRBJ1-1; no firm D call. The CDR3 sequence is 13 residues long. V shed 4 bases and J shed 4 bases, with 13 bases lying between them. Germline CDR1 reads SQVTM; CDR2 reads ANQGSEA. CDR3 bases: TGCAGCGTTGTACGGAGTCCCGTCACTGAAGCTTTCTTT. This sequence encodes CSVVRSPVTEAFF.

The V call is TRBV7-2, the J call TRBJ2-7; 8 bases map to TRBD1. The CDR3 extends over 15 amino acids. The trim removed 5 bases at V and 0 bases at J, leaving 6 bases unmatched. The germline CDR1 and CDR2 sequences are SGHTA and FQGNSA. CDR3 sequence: CASSRWTGNSYEQYF. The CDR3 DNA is TGTGCCAGCAGCCGCTGGACAGGGAACTCCTACGAGCAGTACTTC.

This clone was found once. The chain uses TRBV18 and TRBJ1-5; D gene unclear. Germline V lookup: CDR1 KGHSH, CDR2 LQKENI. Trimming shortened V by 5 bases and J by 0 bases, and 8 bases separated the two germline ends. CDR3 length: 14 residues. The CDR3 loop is CASSNRYSNQPQHF. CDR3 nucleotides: TGTGCCAGCTCAAACAGATATAGCAATCAGCCCCAGCATTTT.

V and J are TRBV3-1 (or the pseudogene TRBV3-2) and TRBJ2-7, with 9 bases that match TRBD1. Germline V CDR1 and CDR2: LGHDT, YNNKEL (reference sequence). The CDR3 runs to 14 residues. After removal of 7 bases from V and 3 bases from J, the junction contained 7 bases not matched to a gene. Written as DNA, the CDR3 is TGTGCCAGCACCATGACAGGGGGAAGCTACGAGCAGTACTTC. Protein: CASTMTGGSYEQYF.

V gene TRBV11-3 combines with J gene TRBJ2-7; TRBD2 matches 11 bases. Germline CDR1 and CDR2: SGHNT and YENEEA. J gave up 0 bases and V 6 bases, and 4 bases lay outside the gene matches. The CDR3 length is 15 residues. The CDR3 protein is CASRRLAGSSYEQYF. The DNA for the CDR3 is TGTGCCAGCAGGCGACTAGCGGGAAGCTCCTACGAGCAGTACTTC.

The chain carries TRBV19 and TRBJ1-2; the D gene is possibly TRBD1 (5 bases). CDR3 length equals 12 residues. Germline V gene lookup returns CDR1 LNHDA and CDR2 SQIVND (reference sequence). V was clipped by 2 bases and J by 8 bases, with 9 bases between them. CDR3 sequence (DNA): TGTGCCAGTAGTATACAGGGAGTAGGCTACACCTTC. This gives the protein CASSIQGVGYTF.

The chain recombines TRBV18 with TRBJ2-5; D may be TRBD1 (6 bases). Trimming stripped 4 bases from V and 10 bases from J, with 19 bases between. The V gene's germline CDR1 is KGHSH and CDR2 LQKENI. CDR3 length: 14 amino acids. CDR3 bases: TGTGCCAGCTCACACCCCGGGACACGTCAAAACCAGTACTTC. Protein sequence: CASSHPGTRQNQYF.

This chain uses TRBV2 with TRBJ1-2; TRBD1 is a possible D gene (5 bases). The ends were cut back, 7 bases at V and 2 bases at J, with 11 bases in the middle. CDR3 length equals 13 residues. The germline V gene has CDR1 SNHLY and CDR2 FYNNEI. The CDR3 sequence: CASIDSPNYGYTF. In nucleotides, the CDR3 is TGTGCCAGCATAGACAGTCCCAACTATGGCTACACCTTC.

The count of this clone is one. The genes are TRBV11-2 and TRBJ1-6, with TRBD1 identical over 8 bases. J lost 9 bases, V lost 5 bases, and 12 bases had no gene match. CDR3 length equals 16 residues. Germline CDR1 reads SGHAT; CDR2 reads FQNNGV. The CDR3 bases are TGTGCCAGCAGCCCAACCGTGGACAGGGTGGGTTCACCCCTCCACTTT. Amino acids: CASSPTVDRVGSPLHF. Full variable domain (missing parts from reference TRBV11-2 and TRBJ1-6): EAGVAQSPRYKIIEKRQSVAFWCNPISGHATLYWYQQILGQGPKLLIQFQNNGVVDDSQLPKDRFSAERLKGVDSTLKIQPAKLEDSAVYLCASSPTVDRVGSPLHFGNGTRLTVT.